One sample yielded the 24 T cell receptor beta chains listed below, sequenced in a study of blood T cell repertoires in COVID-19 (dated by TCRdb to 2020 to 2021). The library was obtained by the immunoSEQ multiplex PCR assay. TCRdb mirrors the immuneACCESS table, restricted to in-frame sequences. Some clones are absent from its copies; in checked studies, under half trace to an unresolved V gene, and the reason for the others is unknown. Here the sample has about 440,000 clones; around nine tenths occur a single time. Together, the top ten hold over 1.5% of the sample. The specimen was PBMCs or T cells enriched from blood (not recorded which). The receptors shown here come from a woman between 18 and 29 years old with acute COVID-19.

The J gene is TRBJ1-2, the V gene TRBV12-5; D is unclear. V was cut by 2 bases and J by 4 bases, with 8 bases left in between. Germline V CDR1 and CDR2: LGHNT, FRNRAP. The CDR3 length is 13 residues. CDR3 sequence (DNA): TGTGCTAGTGGTTTGCCCCCTATCTATGGCTACACCTTC. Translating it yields CASGLPPIYGYTF.

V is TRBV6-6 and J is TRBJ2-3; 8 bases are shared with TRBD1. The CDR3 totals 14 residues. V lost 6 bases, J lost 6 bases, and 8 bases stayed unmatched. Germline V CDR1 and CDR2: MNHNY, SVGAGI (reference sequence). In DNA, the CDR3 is TGTGCCAGCAGCACTGACAGGGGATTCGATACGCAGTATTTT. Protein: CASSTDRGFDTQYF.

The CDR3 bases are TGTGCCAGCAGCTTAGCTAGACACAGGGGAGACTACACCTTC. It encodes CASSLARHRGDYTF. The rearrangement joins TRBV11-2 to TRBJ1-2; 7 bases line up with TRBD1. Losses at the gene ends were 1 base for V and 10 bases for J; bases not matched to a gene: 9. Germline V gives CDR1 SGHAT, CDR2 FQNNGV. This CDR3 region has 14 residues.

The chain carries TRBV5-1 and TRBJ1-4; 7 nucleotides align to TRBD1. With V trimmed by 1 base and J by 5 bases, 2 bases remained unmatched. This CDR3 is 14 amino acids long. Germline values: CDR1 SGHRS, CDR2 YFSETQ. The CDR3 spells CASSLQGVNEKLFF. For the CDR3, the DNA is TGCGCCAGCAGCTTGCAGGGGGTAAATGAAAAACTGTTTTTT.

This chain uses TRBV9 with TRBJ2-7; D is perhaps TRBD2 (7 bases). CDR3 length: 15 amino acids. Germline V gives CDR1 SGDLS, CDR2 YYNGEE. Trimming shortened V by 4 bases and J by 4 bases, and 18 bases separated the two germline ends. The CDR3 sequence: CASSPGGGGKYEQYF. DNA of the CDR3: TGTGCCAGCAGCCCAGGTGGGGGGGGCAAGTACGAGCAGTACTTC. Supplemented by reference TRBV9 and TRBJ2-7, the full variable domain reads DSGVTQTPKHLITATGQRVTLRCSPRSGDLSVYWYQQSLDQGLQFLIQYYNGEERAKGNILERFSAQQFPDLHSELNLSSLELGDSALYFCASSPGGGGKYEQYFGPGTRLTVT.

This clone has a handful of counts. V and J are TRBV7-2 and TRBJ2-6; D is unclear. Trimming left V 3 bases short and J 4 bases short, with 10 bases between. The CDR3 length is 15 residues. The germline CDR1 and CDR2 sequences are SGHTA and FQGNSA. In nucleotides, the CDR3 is TGTGCCAGCAGCTTCGGTGCTGTCGGGGCCAACGTCCTGACTTTC. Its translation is CASSFGAVGANVLTF.

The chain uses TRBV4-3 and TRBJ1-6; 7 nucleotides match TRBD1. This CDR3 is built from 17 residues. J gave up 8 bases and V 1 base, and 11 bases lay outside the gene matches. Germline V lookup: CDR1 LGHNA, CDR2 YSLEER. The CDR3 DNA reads TGCGCCAGCAGCCAAGGATTGGCGGGACAGAGTTATTCACCCCTCCACTTT. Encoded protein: CASSQGLAGQSYSPLHF.

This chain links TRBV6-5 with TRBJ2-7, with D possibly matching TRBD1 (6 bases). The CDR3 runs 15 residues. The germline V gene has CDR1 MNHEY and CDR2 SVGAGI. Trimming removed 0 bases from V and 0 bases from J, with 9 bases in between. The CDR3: CASSYSPDSSYEQYF. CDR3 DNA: TGTGCCAGCAGTTACTCCCCGGACAGCTCCTACGAGCAGTACTTC.

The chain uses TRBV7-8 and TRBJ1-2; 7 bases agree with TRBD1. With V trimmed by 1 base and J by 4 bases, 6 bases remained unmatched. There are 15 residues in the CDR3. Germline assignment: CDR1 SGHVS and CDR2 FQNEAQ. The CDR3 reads CASSLGLQGSYGYTF. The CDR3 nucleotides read TGTGCCAGCAGCTTAGGACTACAGGGGTCCTATGGCTACACCTTC. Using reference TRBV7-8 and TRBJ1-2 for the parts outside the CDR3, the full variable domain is GAGVSQSPRYKVAKRGQDVALRCDPISGHVSLFWYQQALGQGPEFLTYFQNEAQLDKSGLPSDRFFAERPEGSVSTLKIQRTQQEDSAVYLCASSLGLQGSYGYTFGSGTRLTVV.

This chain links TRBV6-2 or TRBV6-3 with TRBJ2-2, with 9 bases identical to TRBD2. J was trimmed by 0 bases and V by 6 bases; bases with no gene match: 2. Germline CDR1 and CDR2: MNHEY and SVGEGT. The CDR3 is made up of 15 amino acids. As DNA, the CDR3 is TGTGCCAGCAGCCGACTAGCGGCGAACACCGGGGAGCTGTTTTTT. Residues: CASSRLAANTGELFF.

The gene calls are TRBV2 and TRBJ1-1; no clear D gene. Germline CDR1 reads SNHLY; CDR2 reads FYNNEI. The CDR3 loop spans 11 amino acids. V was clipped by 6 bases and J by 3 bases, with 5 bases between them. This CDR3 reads CASRYDTEAFF. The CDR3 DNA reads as TGTGCCAGCAGGTATGACACTGAAGCTTTCTTT.

The CDR3 DNA reads as TGTGCCAGCAGCCCCTTAGGGGCTGGCACAGATACGCAGTATTTT. This translates into CASSPLGAGTDTQYF. This chain connects TRBV3-1 (or the pseudogene TRBV3-2) to TRBJ2-3, with D tentatively TRBD1 (5 bases). The ends were cut back, 4 bases at V and 1 base at J, with 12 bases in the middle. This CDR3 spans 15 amino acids. Germline CDR1 reads LGHDT; CDR2 reads YNNKEL (reference sequence).

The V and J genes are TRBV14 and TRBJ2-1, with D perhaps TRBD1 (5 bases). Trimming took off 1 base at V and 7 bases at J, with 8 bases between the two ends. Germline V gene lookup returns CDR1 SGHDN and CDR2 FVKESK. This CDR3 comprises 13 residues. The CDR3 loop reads CASSQVRQNEQFF. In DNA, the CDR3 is TGTGCCAGCAGCCAAGTGAGACAGAATGAGCAGTTCTTC.

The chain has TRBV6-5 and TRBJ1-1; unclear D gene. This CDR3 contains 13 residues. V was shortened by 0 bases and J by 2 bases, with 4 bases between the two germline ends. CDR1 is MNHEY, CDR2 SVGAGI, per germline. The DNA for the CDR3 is TGTGCCAGCAGTTACTCGCTAAACACTGAAGCTTTCTTT. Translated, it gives CASSYSLNTEAFF.

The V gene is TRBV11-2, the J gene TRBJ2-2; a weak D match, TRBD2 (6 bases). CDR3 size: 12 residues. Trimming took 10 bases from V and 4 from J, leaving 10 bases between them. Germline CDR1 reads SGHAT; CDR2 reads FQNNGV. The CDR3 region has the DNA TGTGCCATCCGGGGAGGCACCGGGGAGCTGTTTTTT. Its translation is CAIRGGTGELFF.

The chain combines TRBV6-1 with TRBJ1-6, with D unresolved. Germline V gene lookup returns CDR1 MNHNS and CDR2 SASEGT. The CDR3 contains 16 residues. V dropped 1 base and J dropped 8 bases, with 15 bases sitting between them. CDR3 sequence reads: CASSEVGLGGYSPLHF. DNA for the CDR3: TGTGCCAGCAGTGAAGTCGGCCTCGGAGGGTATTCACCCCTCCACTTT.

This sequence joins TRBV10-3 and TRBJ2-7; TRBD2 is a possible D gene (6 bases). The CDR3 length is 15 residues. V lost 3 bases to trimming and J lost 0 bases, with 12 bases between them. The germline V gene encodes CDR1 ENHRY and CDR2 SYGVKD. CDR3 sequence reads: CAISDLAEYSYEQYF. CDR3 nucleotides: TGTGCCATCAGTGATTTAGCGGAATACTCCTACGAGCAGTACTTC.

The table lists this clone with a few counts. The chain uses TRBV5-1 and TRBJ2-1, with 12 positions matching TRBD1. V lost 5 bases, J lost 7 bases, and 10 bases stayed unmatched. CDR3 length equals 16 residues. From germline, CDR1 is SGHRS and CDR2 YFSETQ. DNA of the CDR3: TGCGCCAGCAGTCGGGACAGGGGGCAGGTGTATAATGAGCAGTTCTTC. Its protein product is CASSRDRGQVYNEQFF.

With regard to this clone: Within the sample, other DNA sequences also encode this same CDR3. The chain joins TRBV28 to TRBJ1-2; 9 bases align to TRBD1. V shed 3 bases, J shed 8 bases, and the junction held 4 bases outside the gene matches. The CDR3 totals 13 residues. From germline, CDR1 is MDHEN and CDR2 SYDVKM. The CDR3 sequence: CASSFTGGYGYTF. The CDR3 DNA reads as TGTGCCAGCAGTTTTACAGGGGGCTACGGCTACACCTTC.

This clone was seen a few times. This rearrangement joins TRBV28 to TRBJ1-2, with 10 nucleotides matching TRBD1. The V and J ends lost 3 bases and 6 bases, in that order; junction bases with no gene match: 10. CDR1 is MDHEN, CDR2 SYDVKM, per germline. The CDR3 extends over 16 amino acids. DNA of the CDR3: TGTGCCAGCAGTTTGGGGCTGACAGGGGGCGTGGATGGCTACACCTTC. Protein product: CASSLGLTGGVDGYTF.

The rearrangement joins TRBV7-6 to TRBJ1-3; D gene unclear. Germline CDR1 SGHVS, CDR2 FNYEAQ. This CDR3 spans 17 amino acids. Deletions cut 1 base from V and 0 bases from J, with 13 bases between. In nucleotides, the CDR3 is TGTGCCAGCAGCTTAGGGTCAATCCTAAGCTCTGGAAACACCATATATTTT. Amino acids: CASSLGSILSSGNTIYF.

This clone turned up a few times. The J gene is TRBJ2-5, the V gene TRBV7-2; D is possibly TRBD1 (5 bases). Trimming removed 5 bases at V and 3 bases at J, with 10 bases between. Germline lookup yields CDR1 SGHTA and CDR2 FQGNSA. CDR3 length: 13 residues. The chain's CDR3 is CASSPRVKETQYF. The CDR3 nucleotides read TGTGCCAGCAGCCCCAGGGTCAAAGAGACCCAGTACTTC.

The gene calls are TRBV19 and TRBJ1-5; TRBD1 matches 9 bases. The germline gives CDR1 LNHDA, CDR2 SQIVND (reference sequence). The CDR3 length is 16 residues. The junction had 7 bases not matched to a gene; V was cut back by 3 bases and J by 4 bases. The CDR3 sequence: CASSIHTGGGNQPQHF. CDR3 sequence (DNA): TGTGCCAGTAGTATTCACACAGGGGGCGGAAATCAGCCCCAGCATTTT.

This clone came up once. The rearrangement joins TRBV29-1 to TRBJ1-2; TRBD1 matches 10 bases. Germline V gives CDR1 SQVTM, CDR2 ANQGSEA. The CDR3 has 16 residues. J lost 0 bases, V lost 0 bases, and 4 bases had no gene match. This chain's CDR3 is CSVEEGTGVTNYGYTF. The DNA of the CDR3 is TGCAGCGTTGAAGAAGGGACAGGGGTAACTAACTATGGCTACACCTTC.